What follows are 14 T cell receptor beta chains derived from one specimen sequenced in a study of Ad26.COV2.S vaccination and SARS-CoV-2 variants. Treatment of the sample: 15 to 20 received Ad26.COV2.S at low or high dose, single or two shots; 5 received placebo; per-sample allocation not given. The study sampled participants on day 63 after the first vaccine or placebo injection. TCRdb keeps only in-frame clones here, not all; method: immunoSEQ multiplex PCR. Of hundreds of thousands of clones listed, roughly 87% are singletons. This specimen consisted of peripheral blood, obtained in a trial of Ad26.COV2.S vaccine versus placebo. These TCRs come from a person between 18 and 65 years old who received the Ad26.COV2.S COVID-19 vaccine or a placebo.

CDR3 nucleotides: TGTGCCAGCAGCTGGAGGACAGGGAGAACTGAAGCTTTCTTT. Translating it yields CASSWRTGRTEAFF. This sequence joins TRBV5-4 and TRBJ1-1; 8 bases fit TRBD1. CDR3 length equals 14 residues. CDR1 SGHNT and CDR2 YYREEE come from the germline V gene (reference sequence). J lost 5 bases, V lost 3 bases, and 6 bases had no gene match.

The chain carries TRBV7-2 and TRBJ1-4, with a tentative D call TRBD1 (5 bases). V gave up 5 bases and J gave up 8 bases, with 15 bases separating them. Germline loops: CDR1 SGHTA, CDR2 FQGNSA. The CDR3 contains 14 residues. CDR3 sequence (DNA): TGTGCCAGCAGCCCGGGGGAGAAATGGGAAAAACTGTTTTTT. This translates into CASSPGEKWEKLFF.

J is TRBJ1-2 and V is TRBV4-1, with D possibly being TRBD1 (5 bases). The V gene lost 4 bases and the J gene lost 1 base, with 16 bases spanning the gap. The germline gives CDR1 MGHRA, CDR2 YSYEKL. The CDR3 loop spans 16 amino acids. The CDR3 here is CASSPGRGRGNYGYTF. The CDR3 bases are TGCGCCAGCAGCCCCGGGAGGGGAAGGGGTAACTATGGCTACACCTTC.

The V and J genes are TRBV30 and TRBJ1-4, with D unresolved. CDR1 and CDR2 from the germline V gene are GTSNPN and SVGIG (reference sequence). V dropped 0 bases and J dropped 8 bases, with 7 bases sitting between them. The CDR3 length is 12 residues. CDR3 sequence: CAWSVHGEKLFF. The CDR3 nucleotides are TGTGCCTGGAGTGTACATGGGGAAAAACTGTTTTTT.

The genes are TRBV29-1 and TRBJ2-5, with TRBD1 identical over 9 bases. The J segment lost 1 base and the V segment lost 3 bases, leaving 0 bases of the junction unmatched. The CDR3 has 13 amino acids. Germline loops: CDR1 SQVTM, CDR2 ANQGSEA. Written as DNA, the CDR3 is TGCAGCGTTGAGGGACAGGGCCAAGAGACCCAGTACTTC. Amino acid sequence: CSVEGQGQETQYF.

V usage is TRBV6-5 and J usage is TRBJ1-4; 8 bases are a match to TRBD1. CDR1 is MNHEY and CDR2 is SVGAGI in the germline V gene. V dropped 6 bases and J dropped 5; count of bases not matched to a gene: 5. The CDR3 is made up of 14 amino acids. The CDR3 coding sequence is TGTGCCAGCAGGGCCAGGACAGGGAATGAAAAACTGTTTTTT. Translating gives CASRARTGNEKLFF.

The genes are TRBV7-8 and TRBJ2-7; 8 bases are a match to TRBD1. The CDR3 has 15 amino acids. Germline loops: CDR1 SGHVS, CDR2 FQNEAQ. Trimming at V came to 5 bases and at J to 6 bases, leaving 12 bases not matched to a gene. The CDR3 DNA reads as TGTGCCAGCAGCCACCCAAGGACAGGGTTAGGCGAGCAGTACTTC. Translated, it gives CASSHPRTGLGEQYF.

CDR3 sequence reads: CASSLEGGPYNEQFF. The CDR3 DNA reads as TGCGCCAGCAGCTTGGAGGGGGGCCCCTACAATGAGCAGTTCTTC. The chain combines TRBV5-1 with TRBJ2-1, with D perhaps being TRBD1 or TRBD2 (6 bases each). Per the germline V gene, CDR1 is SGHRS and CDR2 is YFSETQ. V lost 0 bases and J lost 2, with 9 bases in between. This CDR3 is built from 15 residues.

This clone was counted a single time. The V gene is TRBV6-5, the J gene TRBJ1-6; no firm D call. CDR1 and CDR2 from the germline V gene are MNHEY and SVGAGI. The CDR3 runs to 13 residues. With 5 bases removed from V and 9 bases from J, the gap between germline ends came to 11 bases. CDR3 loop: CASSLMPGSPLHF. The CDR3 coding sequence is TGTGCCAGCAGTCTCATGCCCGGTTCACCCCTCCACTTT.

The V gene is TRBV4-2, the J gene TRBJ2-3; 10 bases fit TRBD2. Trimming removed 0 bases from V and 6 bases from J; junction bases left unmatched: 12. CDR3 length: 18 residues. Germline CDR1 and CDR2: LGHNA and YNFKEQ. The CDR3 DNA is TGTGCCAGCAGCCAAGATAAAAGCGGGGGGGCCGGTTCCGATACGCAGTATTTT. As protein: CASSQDKSGGAGSDTQYF.

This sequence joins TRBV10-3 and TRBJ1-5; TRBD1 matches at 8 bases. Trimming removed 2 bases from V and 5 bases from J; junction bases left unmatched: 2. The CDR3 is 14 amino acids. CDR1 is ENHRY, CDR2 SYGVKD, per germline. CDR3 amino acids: CAISEGTGDQPQHF. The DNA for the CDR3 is TGTGCCATCAGTGAGGGGACAGGAGATCAGCCCCAGCATTTT.

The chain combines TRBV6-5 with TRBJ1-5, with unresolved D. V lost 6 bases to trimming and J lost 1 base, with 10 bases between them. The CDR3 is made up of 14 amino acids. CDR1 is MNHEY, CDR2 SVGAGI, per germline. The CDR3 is CASRTRGSNQPQHF. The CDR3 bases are TGTGCCAGCAGAACCCGAGGGAGCAATCAGCCCCAGCATTTT.

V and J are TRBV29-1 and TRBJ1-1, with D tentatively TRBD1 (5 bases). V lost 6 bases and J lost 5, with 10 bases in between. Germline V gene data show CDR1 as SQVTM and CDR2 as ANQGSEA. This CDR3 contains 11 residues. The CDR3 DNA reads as TGCAGCGTGGGGGGTTATACTGAAGCTTTCTTT. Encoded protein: CSVGGYTEAFF.

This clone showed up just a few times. DNA for the CDR3: TGTGCCTGGAGTGTAGGAGGGCTGGGTCAGCCCCAGCATTTT. As protein: CAWSVGGLGQPQHF. The V call is TRBV30, the J call TRBJ1-5; no reliable D call. This CDR3 spans 14 amino acids. CDR1 is GTSNPN and CDR2 is SVGIG in the germline V gene (reference sequence). V was pared by 0 bases and J by 6 bases, with 12 bases between.